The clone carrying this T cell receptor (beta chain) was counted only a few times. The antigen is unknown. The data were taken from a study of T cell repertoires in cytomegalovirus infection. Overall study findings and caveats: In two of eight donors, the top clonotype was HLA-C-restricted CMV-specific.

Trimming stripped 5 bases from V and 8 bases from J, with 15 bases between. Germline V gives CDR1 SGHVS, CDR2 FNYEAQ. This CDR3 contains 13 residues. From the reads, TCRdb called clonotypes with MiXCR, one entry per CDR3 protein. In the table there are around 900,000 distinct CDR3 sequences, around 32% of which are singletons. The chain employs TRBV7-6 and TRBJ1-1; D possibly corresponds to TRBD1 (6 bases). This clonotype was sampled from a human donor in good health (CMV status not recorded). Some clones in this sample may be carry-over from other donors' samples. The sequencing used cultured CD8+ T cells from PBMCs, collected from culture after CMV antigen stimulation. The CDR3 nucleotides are TGTGCCAGCAGCCTGGCCTTTGGACAGGAAGCTTTCTTT. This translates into CASSLAFGQEAFF.